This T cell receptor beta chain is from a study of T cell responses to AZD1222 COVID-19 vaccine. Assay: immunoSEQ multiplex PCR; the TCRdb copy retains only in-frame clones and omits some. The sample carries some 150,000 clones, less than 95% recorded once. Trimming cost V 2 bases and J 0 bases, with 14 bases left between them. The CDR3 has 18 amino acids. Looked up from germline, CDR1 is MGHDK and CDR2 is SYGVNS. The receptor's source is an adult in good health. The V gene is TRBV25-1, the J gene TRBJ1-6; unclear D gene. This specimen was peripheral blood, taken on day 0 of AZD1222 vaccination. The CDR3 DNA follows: TGTGCCAGCAGTGAAAGTGGCAAGCGAAGCTCCTATAATTCACCCCTCCACTTT. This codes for CASSESGKRSSYNSPLHF. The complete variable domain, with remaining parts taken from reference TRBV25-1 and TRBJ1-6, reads EADIYQTPRYLVIGTGKKITLECSQTMGHDKMYWYQQDPGMELHLIHYSYGVNSTEKGDLSSESTVSRIRTEHFPLTLESARPSHTSQYLCASSESGKRSSYNSPLHFGNGTRLTVT.